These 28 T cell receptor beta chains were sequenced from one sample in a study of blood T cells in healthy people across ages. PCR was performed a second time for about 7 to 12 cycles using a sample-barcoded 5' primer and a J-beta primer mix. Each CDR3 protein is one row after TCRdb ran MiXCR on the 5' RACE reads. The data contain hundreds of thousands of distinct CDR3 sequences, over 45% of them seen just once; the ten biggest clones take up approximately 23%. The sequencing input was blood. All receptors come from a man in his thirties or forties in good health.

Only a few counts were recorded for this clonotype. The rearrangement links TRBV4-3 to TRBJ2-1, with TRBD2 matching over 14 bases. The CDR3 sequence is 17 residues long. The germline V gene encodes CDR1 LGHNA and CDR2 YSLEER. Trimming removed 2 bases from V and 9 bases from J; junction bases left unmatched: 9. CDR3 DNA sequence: TGCGCCAGCAGCCAACAAAGCTCGGGACTAGCGGGAGTTGAGCAGTTCTTC. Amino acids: CASSQQSSGLAGVEQFF.

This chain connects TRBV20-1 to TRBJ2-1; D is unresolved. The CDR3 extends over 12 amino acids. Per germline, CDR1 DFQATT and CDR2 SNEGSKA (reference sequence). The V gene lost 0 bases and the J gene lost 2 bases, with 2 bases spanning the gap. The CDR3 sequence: CSAREAYNEQFF. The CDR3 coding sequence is TGCAGTGCTAGAGAGGCCTACAATGAGCAGTTCTTC.

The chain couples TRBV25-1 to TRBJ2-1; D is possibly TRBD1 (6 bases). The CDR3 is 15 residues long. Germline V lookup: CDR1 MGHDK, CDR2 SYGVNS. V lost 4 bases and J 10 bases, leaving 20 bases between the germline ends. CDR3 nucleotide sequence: TGTGCCAGCAGTGGACCCCCTACAGGGCTTTACGAGCAGTTCTTC. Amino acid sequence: CASSGPPTGLYEQFF.

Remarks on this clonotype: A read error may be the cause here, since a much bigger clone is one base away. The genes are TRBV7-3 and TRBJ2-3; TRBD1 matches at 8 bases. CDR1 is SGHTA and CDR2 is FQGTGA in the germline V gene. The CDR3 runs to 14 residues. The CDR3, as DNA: TGTGCCGGTCCCGGGACAGGTAGCACAGATGCGCAGTATTTT. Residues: CAGPGTGSTDAQYF.

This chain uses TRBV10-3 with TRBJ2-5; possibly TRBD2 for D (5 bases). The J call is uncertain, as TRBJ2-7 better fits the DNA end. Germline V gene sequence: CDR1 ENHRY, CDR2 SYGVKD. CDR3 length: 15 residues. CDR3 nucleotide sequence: TGTGCCATCAGTGAGGCGGTGGGAGCAGGCAACGAGCAGTACTTC. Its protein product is CAISEAVGAGNEQYF.

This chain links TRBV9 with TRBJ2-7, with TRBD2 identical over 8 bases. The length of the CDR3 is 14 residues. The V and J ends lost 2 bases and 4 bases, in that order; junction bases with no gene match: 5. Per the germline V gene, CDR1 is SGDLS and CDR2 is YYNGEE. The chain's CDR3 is CASSVQVAGYEQYF. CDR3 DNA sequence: TGTGCCAGCAGCGTCCAAGTAGCGGGGTACGAGCAGTACTTC. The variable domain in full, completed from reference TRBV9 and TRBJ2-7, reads DSGVTQTPKHLITATGQRVTLRCSPRSGDLSVYWYQQSLDQGLQFLIQYYNGEERAKGNILERFSAQQFPDLHSELNLSSLELGDSALYFCASSVQVAGYEQYFGPGTRLTVT.

This CDR3 reads CSVEDRPRWIYGYTF. CDR3 sequence (DNA): TGCAGCGTTGAAGATCGTCCCCGTTGGATCTATGGCTACACCTTC. The rearrangement links TRBV29-1 to TRBJ1-2, with D unresolved. Germline CDR1 is SQVTM and CDR2 is ANQGSEA. The CDR3 is made up of 15 amino acids. The V end lost 0 bases, the J end lost 4 bases, and 15 bases lay between the germline ends.

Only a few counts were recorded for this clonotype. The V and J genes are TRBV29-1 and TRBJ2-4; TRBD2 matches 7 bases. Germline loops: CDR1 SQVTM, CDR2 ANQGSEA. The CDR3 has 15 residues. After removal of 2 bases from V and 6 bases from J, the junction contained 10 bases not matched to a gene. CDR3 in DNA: TGCAGCGTTGAACCTCCTGGGGGGGAGGGAAACATTCAGTACTTC. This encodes CSVEPPGGEGNIQYF.

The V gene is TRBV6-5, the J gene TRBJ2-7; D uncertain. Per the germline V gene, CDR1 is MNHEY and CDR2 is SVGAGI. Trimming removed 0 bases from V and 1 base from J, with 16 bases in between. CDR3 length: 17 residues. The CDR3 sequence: CASSYSSREGPSYEQYF. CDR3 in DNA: TGTGCCAGCAGTTACTCGAGTCGCGAAGGGCCGTCCTACGAGCAGTACTTC.

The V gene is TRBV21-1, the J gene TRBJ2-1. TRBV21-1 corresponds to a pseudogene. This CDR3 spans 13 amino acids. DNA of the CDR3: TGTGCCAGCAGCAATCGGACGGCTCGTGAGCAGTTCTTC. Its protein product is CASSNRTAREQFF.

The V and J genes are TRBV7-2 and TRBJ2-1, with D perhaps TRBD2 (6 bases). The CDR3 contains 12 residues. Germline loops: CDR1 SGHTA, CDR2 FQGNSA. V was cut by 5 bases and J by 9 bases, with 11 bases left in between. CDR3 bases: TGTGCCAGCAGCCGGGAGTCGGGTGAGCAGTTCTTC. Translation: CASSRESGEQFF.

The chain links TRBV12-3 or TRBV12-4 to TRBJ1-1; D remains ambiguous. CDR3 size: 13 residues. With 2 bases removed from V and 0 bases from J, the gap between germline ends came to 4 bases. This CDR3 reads CASSLIMNTEAFF. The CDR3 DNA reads TGTGCCAGCAGTTTAATCATGAACACTGAAGCTTTCTTT.

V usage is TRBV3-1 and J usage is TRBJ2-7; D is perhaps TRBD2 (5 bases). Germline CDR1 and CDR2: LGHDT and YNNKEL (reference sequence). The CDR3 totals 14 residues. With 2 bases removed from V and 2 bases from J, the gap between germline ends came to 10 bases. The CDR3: CASSQRLEAYEQYF. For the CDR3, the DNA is TGTGCCAGCAGCCAACGGCTGGAGGCCTACGAGCAGTACTTC.

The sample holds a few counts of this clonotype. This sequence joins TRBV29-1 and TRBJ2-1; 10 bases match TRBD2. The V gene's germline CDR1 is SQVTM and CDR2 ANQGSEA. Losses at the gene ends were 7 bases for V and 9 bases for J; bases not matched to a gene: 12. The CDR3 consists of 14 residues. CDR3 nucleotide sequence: TGCAGCGCCGCCGGGACTAGCGAGATGGGTGAGCAGTTCTTC. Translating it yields CSAAGTSEMGEQFF.

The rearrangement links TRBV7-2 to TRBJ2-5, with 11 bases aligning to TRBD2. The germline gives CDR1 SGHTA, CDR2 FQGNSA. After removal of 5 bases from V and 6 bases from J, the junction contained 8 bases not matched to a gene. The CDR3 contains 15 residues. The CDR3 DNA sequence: TGTGCCAGCAGCCAAACTAGCGGGGGCCGAAAGACCCAGTACTTC. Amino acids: CASSQTSGGRKTQYF.

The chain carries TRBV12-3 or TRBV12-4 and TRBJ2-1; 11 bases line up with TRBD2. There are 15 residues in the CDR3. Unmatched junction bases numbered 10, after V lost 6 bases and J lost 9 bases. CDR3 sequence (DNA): TGTGCCAGCAGCCCCCCTAGCGGGGGGATCGGTGAGCAGTTCTTC. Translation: CASSPPSGGIGEQFF.

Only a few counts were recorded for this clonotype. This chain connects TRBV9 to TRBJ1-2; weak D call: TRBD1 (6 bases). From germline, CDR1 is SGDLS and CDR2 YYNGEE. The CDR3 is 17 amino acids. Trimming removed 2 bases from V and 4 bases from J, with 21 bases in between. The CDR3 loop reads CASSVGDRMNPGYGYTF. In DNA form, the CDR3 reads TGTGCCAGCAGCGTTGGAGACAGGATGAACCCGGGCTATGGCTACACCTTC.

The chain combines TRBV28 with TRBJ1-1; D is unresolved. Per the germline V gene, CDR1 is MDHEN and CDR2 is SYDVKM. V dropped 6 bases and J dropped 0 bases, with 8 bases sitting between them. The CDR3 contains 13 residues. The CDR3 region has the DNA TGTGCCAGCAGGACCTACATGAACACTGAAGCTTTCTTT. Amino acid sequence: CASRTYMNTEAFF.

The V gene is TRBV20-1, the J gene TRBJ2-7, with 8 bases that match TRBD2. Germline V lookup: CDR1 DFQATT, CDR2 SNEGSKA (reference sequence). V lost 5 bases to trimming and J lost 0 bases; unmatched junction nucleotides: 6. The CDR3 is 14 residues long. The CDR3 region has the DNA TGCAGTGCTCTCGAGCGGGAGAGCTCCTACGAGCAGTACTTC. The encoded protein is CSALERESSYEQYF.

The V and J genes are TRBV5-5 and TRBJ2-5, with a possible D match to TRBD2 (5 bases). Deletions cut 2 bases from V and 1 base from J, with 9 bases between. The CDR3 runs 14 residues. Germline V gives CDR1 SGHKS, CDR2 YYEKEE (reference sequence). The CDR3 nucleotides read TGTGCCAGCAGCTTTACGGGATTCCAAGAGACCCAGTACTTC. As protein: CASSFTGFQETQYF.

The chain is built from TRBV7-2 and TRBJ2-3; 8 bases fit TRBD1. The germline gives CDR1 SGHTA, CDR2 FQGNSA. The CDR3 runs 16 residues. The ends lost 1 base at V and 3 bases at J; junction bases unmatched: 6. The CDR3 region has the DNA TGTGCCAGCAGCTTAGTATTCGGACAGGGAACAGATACGCAGTATTTT. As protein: CASSLVFGQGTDTQYF.

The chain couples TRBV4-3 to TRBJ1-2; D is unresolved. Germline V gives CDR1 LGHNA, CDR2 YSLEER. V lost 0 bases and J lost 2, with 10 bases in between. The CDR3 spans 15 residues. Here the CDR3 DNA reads TGCGCCAGCAGCCAAGATAAGAATATCAACTATGGCTACACCTTC. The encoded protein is CASSQDKNINYGYTF.

The CDR3 DNA reads TGCGCCAGCAGCCTAGCGGGAGAAGAAAATGAGCAGTTCTTC. This codes for CASSLAGEENEQFF. The rearrangement joins TRBV4-3 to TRBJ2-1, with 9 bases that match TRBD2. V lost 4 bases to trimming and J lost 7 bases; unmatched junction nucleotides: 5. Germline CDR1 and CDR2: LGHNA and YSLEER. This CDR3 spans 14 amino acids.

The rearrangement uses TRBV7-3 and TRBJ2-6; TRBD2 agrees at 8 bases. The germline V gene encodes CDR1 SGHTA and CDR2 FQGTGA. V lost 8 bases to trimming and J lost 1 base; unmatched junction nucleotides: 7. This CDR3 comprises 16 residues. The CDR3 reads CASGRGLGSGANVLTF. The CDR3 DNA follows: TGTGCCAGCGGGCGGGGACTAGGTTCTGGGGCCAACGTCCTGACTTTC.

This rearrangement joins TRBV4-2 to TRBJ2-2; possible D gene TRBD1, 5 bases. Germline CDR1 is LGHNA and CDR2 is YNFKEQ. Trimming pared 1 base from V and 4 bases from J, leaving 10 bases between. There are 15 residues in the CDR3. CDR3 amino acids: CASSQVPDSTGELFF. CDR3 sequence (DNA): TGTGCCAGCAGCCAAGTACCCGACAGCACCGGGGAGCTGTTTTTT.

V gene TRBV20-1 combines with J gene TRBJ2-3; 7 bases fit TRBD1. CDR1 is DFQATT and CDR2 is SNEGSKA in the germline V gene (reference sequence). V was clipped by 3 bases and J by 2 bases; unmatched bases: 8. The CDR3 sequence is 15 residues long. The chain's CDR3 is CSARGTDFPTDTQYF. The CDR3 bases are TGCAGTGCTAGGGGGACAGACTTCCCCACAGATACGCAGTATTTT.

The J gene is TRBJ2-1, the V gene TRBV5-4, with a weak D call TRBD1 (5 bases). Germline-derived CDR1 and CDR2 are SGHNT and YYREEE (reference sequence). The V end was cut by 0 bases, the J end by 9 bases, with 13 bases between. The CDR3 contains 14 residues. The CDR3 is CASSLVLGQGEQFF. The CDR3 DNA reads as TGTGCCAGCAGCTTGGTCTTAGGGCAGGGTGAGCAGTTCTTC. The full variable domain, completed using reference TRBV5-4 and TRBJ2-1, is ETGVTQSPTHLIKTRGQQVTLRCSSQSGHNTVSWYQQALGQGPQFIFQYYREEENGRGNFPPRFSGLQFPNYSSELNVNALELDDSALYLCASSLVLGQGEQFFGPGTRLTVL.

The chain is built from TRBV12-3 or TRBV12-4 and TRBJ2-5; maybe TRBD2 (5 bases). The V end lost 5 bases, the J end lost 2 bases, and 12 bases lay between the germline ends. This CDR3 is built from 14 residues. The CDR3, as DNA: TGTGCCAGCAGTCTCGGACTGCCACAAGAGACCCAGTACTTC. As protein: CASSLGLPQETQYF.